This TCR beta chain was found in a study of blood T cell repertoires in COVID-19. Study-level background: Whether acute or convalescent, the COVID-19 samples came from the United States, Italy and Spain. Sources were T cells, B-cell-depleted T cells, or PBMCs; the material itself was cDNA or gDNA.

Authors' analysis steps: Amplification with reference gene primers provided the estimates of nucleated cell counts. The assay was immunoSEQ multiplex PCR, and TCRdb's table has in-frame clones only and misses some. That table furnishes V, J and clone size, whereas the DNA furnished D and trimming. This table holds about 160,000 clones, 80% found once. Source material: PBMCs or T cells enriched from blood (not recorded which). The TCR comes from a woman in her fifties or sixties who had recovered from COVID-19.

The CDR3 region has the DNA TGTGCCATCCGGACTAGCGGGGGGGCCAATGAGCAGTTCTTC. Translated, it gives CAIRTSGGANEQFF. The chain uses TRBV10-3 and TRBJ2-1; TRBD2 matches 15 bases. There are 14 residues in the CDR3. V dropped 8 bases and J dropped 6; count of bases not matched to a gene: 2. Germline V gene data show CDR1 as ENHRY and CDR2 as SYGVKD.